What follows are 24 T cell receptor beta chains derived from one specimen sequenced in a study of T cells expressing NK-cell markers. Following a re-call of the 5' RACE reads, TCRdb has one entry per CDR3 protein and lacks DNA. In total, the table holds 350,000 to 400,000 distinct CDR3 sequences. Sequenced: blood T cells: a sorted CD56 or NKG2C T cell subset, CD4+ or CD8+ T cells, or bulk PBMC T cells (not recorded which). All receptors derive from a woman between 50 and 59 years old in good health.

The chain uses TRBV4-2 and TRBJ2-3; TCRdb's D gene call, TRBD2, goes unchecked for lack of DNA. Germline V gene lookup returns CDR1 LGHNA and CDR2 YNFKEQ. The CDR3 is 17 residues long. CDR3: CASSQDGLAGSPDTQYF.

V is TRBV12-3 or TRBV12-4 and J is TRBJ2-1. The CDR3 loop spans 16 amino acids. The CDR3 loop reads CASSLVSGLLYNEQFF.

The rearrangement uses TRBV12-3 or TRBV12-4 and TRBJ1-2; TCRdb selects TRBD1, and the lack of DNA leaves this call unchecked. This CDR3 has 19 residues. The CDR3 loop is CASSPYYRGLKLQPYGYTF.

CDR3 sequence: CASSDGVAGSGELFF. The genes are TRBV2 and TRBJ2-2; TCRdb indicates TRBD2, and absent DNA this call remains unverified. The germline gives CDR1 SNHLY, CDR2 FYNNEI. The CDR3 extends over 15 amino acids. Combining the CDR3 with reference TRBV2 and TRBJ2-2 gives the whole variable domain EPEVTQTPSHQVTQMGQEVILRCVPISNHLYFYWYRQILGQKVEFLVSFYNNEISEKSEIFDDQFSVERPDGSNFTLKIRSTKLEDSAMYFCASSDGVAGSGELFFGEGSRLTVL.

The J gene is TRBJ2-6, the V gene TRBV20-1; lacking DNA, the TRBD1 call made by TCRdb goes unchecked. Per the germline V gene, CDR1 is DFQATT and CDR2 is SNEGSKA (reference sequence). The CDR3 spans 15 residues. CDR3 region: CSASQHRAGANVLTF.

The J gene is TRBJ1-1, the V gene TRBV4-1. The CDR3 sequence is 16 residues long. Germline V lookup: CDR1 MGHRA, CDR2 YSYEKL. CDR3 region: CASSQVGPTVNTEAFF.

The CDR3: CAWRDRGAKNIQYF. The chain is built from TRBV30 and TRBJ2-4; checking the TCRdb D call of TRBD1 is not possible without DNA. The CDR3 is made up of 14 amino acids. Germline V gives CDR1 GTSNPN, CDR2 SVGIG (reference sequence).

This chain connects TRBV28 to TRBJ2-3; TCRdb's D gene call, TRBD2, goes unchecked for lack of DNA. From germline, CDR1 is MDHEN and CDR2 SYDVKM. This CDR3 has 13 residues. CDR3 amino acids: CASSPRATDTQYF.

This sequence joins TRBV7-2 and TRBJ2-3. The CDR3 consists of 13 residues. The germline CDR1 and CDR2 sequences are SGHTA and FQGNSA. CDR3 loop: CASSLLPTDTQYF.

V usage is TRBV7-8 and J usage is TRBJ2-1; the D gene TCRdb calls, TRBD2, cannot be checked with no DNA. The CDR3 runs to 12 residues. Germline assignment: CDR1 SGHVS and CDR2 FQNEAQ. The CDR3 region is CASSLGGREEFF.

The chain carries TRBV5-1 and TRBJ2-5; absent DNA, TCRdb's TRBD2 call cannot be checked. This CDR3 is built from 16 residues. Germline V lookup: CDR1 SGHRS, CDR2 YFSETQ. The CDR3 sequence is CASSPQASGREETQYF.

The chain couples TRBV6-5 to TRBJ2-5; TCRdb selects TRBD2, and the lack of DNA leaves this call unchecked. CDR3 length: 17 amino acids. Germline assignment: CDR1 MNHEY and CDR2 SVGAGI. The CDR3 is CASRDQRTSGRGETQYF.

This CDR3 reads CASSSPGLAGVWGTDTQYF. The genes are TRBV7-9 and TRBJ2-3; TCRdb indicates TRBD2, and absent DNA this call remains unverified. Germline loops: CDR1 SEHNR, CDR2 FQNEAQ (reference sequence). The CDR3 has 19 residues.

The chain joins TRBV5-1 to TRBJ2-7; TCRdb names TRBD1, which stays unverified in the absence of DNA. The CDR3 length is 14 residues. Germline CDR1 is SGHRS and CDR2 is YFSETQ. The CDR3 here is CASMKGSVSYEQYF.

The V gene is TRBV12-3 or TRBV12-4, the J gene TRBJ1-2; checking the TCRdb D call of TRBD1 is not possible without DNA. CDR3 length equals 12 residues. This CDR3 is CASSLPGSGYTF.

V and J are TRBV5-5 and TRBJ2-7; the TCRdb D gene call, TRBD1, has no DNA to confirm it. This CDR3 contains 14 residues. Germline CDR1 is SGHKS and CDR2 is YYEKEE (reference sequence). The CDR3 reads CASSLGQGRYEQYF.

This chain joins TRBV20-1 and TRBJ2-2; TCRdb picks TRBD1, but there is no DNA to check that call. The CDR3 is made up of 16 amino acids. Germline V gene lookup returns CDR1 DFQATT and CDR2 SNEGSKA (reference sequence). The CDR3 sequence: CSARDLSGSSVGELFF.

The chain has TRBV20-1 and TRBJ2-5; TCRdb's D gene call, TRBD2, goes unchecked for lack of DNA. The CDR3 loop spans 13 amino acids. In germline, CDR1 is DFQATT, CDR2 SNEGSKA (reference sequence). CDR3 loop: CSARRAGGETQYF.

The chain joins TRBV12-3 or TRBV12-4 to TRBJ1-2; the D call of TRBD1 rests on TCRdb alone, since no DNA is present to check it. The CDR3 covers 16 residues. This CDR3 is CASSSPNRRGNYGYTF.

The chain is built from TRBV3-1 and TRBJ2-1; the TCRdb D gene call, TRBD2, has no DNA to confirm it. The germline CDR1 and CDR2 sequences are LGHDT and YNNKEL (reference sequence). The CDR3 is 11 amino acids. The CDR3: CASMGGTEQFF.

The chain has TRBV27 and TRBJ1-6. This CDR3 region has 14 residues. The germline V gene encodes CDR1 MNHEY and CDR2 SMNVEV (reference sequence). This CDR3 reads CASSRITDHSPLHF.

The genes are TRBV27 and TRBJ2-1; the TCRdb call, TRBD2, lacks DNA for checking. CDR3 length equals 12 residues. Germline V gives CDR1 MNHEY, CDR2 SMNVEV (reference sequence). Here the CDR3 reads CASSLPGTMQFF.

J is TRBJ2-3 and V is TRBV15; TCRdb proposes TRBD1, but this gene call is untestable without DNA. Germline V gives CDR1 LNHNV, CDR2 YYDKDF (reference sequence). CDR3 size: 18 residues. CDR3 in amino acids: CATSRDLPGAASTDTQYF.

The gene calls are TRBV4-2 and TRBJ1-2; TCRdb indicates TRBD1, and absent DNA this call remains unverified. Germline CDR1 reads LGHNA; CDR2 reads YNFKEQ. This CDR3 is 15 amino acids long. CDR3 region: CASSQLDRAKDGYTF.